This TCR beta chain was captured by sequencing in a study of Ad26.COV2.S vaccination and SARS-CoV-2 variants. The overall study: Recipients of Ad26.COV2.S got it intramuscularly, once or twice 56 days apart. Study-level results: Following vaccination, spike-specific CD8+ and CD4+ T cell responses reportedly exhibited substantial breadth. Using TCR breadth and depth analyses may have led to underestimated total T cell responses.

In this sample, this clone turned up a few times. Its target is unknown. The treatment is: roughly 18 received Ad26.COV2.S at low or high dose, single or two shots; a few received placebo; per-sample allocation not given. Sample collection was performed on day 63 after the first vaccine or placebo injection. Libraries were prepared by immunoSEQ multiplex PCR; TCRdb keeps only in-frame clonotypes and omits some of them. Among approximately 280,000 clones listed, more than 75% were seen once. CDR1 and CDR2 (germline): ENHRY, SYGVKD. With V trimmed by 4 bases and J by 2 bases, 1 base remained unmatched. There are 15 residues in the CDR3.

The chain combines TRBV10-3 with TRBJ2-3; 12 bases fit TRBD1. The receptor was isolated from a person between 18 and 60 years old who received the Ad26.COV2.S COVID-19 vaccine or a placebo. The sequencing here drew on peripheral blood, taken in a trial of Ad26.COV2.S vaccine versus placebo. CDR3 sequence reads: CAISGGQGATDTQYF. The CDR3, as DNA: TGTGCCATCAGTGGGGGACAGGGGGCCACAGATACGCAGTATTTT.